This T cell receptor beta chain is from a study of technical replicates of blood from several donors. Clones were sequenced by immunoSEQ multiplex PCR, and TCRdb holds only the in-frame ones, with some missing. The table has roughly 68,000 clones, around nine tenths seen once; the top ten hold about 0.4%. Trimming left V 8 bases short and J 0 bases short, with 12 bases between. The germline gives CDR1 SQVTM, CDR2 ANQGSEA. The CDR3 contains 13 residues. The sequenced sample consisted of T cells isolated from PBMCs. The chain employs TRBV29-1 and TRBJ2-3, with a weak D call TRBD1 (6 bases). The receptor was derived from a human donor in good health. CDR3 in amino acids: CSFRGGSTDTQYF. The CDR3 DNA reads TGCAGCTTTAGAGGGGGAAGCACAGATACGCAGTATTTT.